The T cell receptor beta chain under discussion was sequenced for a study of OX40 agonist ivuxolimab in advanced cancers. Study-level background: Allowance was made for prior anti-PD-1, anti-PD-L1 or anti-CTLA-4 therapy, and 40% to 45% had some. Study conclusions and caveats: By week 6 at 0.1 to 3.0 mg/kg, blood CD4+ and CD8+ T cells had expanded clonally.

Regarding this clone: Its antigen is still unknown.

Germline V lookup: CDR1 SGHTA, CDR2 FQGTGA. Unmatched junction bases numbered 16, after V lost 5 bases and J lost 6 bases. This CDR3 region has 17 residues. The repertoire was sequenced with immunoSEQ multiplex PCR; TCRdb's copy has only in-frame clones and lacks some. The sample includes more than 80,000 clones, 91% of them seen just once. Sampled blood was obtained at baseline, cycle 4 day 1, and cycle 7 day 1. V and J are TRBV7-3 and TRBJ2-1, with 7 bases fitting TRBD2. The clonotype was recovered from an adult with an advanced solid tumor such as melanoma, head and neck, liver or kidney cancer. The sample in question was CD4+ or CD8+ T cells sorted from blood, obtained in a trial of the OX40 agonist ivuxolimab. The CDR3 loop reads CASSRLSAGPPGNEQFF. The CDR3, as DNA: TGTGCCAGCAGCCGACTTTCAGCGGGACCTCCGGGCAATGAGCAGTTCTTC.